Listed here are 5 T cell receptor beta chains from one sample, sequenced in a study of cytomegalovirus exposure and HLA in healthy donors. The PCR contained 60 Vbeta and 13 Jbeta primers. Clones were sequenced by immunoSEQ multiplex PCR, and TCRdb holds only the in-frame ones, with some missing. Among approximately 290,000 clones listed, about 80% were seen once. The sample comprised PBMCs. The receptors derive from a girl aged 2 to 10 in good health and CMV-seronegative.

This clone has more than one count but fewer than ten. V is TRBV13 and J is TRBJ2-1; D might be TRBD2 (5 bases). CDR3 length equals 16 residues. V lost 5 bases, J lost 9 bases, and 23 bases lay in between. Germline V lookup: CDR1 PRHDT, CDR2 FYEKMQ (reference sequence). The CDR3, as DNA: TGTGCCAGCAGCGTTGGAAACGAGGACTGGAGAGGTGAGCAGTTCTTC. Encoded protein: CASSVGNEDWRGEQFF.

The chain has TRBV5-6 and TRBJ1-4, with TRBD1 matching over 7 bases. The CDR3 length is 17 residues. The V and J ends lost 5 bases and 8 bases, in that order; junction bases with no gene match: 18. In germline, CDR1 is SGHDT, CDR2 YYEEEE. CDR3 loop: CASSGRGQRYRLEKLFF. In DNA form, the CDR3 reads TGTGCCAGCAGTGGCCGGGGACAGCGTTATCGGCTGGAAAAACTGTTTTTT.

This chain uses TRBV6-5 with TRBJ2-7; the match to TRBD1 covers 8 bases. The CDR3 length is 15 residues. CDR1 and CDR2 (germline): MNHEY, SVGAGI. Trimming took 0 bases from V and 3 from J; bases not matched to a gene: 4. The CDR3 sequence is CASSYSLDRGYEQYF. For the CDR3, the DNA is TGTGCCAGCAGTTACTCGCTCGACAGGGGCTACGAGCAGTACTTC.

V is TRBV13 and J is TRBJ2-7; a weak D match, TRBD1 (5 bases). The CDR3 totals 14 residues. The V and J ends lost 3 bases and 3 bases respectively, with 12 bases between them. CDR1 and CDR2 from the germline V gene are PRHDT and FYEKMQ (reference sequence). CDR3 residues: CASSFGRALYEQYF. DNA of the CDR3: TGTGCCAGCAGCTTCGGCAGGGCACTCTACGAGCAGTACTTC.

The chain links TRBV29-1 to TRBJ2-7, with 7 bases matching TRBD2. The germline gives CDR1 SQVTM, CDR2 ANQGSEA. The length of the CDR3 is 13 residues. V lost 5 bases to trimming and J lost 0 bases; unmatched junction nucleotides: 4. The CDR3 loop reads CSVLASGSYEQYF. DNA for the CDR3: TGCAGCGTTCTTGCTAGCGGCTCCTACGAGCAGTACTTC.